This is a list of T cell receptor beta chains from one sample in a study of shared clonotypes between healthy human individuals. TCRdb's table, derived via immunoSEQ multiplex PCR, lists solely in-frame clones and lacks some. Among fewer than 2.5 million clones listed, roughly 93% were seen once. The sample comprised naive CD4+ T cells from PBMCs. These receptors originate from a man between 18 and 35 years old in good health. Some clones in this sample may be carry-over from other donors' samples. Each CDR3 is given with its conserved first and last residue. D genes are given only for firm matches. Clone size is stated in some rows and not others, as once, few, many or a class when expanded.

V gene	clone size	J gene	D gene	CDR3 protein	CDR3 DNA
TRBV19	.	TRBJ1-5	TRBD1	CASSIEGAGGQPQHF	TGTGCCAGTAGTATAGAGGGGGCAGGGGGCCAGCCCCAGCATTTT
TRBV5-1	.	TRBJ1-5	.	CASSPTEQRGSNQPQHF	TGCGCCAGCAGCCCGACAGAACAGAGAGGGAGCAATCAGCCCCAGCATTTT
TRBV5-1	.	TRBJ2-1	.	CASSPPAGVGEQFF	TGCGCCAGCAGCCCTCCGGCAGGGGTCGGTGAGCAGTTCTTC
TRBV18	.	TRBJ2-1	TRBD2	CASSPPQGLAGVGNEQFF	TGTGCCAGCTCACCACCCCAGGGACTAGCGGGAGTGGGCAATGAGCAGTTCTTC
TRBV7-3	.	TRBJ2-1	.	CASSLMQENEQFF	TGTGCCAGCAGCTTAATGCAGGAAAATGAGCAGTTCTTC
TRBV5-1	.	TRBJ2-1	TRBD2	CASSRSVPGGYNEQFF	TGCGCCAGCAGCCGATCCGTACCGGGAGGCTACAATGAGCAGTTCTTC
TRBV28	.	TRBJ1-3	TRBD1	CASSLRTGGIGTIYF	TGTGCCAGCAGTCTACGGACAGGGGGTATCGGCACCATATATTTT
TRBV5-4	.	TRBJ2-3	TRBD1	CASSPAVSFGTGEPWDTQYF	TGTGCCAGCAGCCCGGCCGTATCATTCGGGACAGGGGAACCCTGGGATACGCAGTATTTT
TRBV19	.	TRBJ1-3	TRBD1	CASSKLSGQSGNTIYF	TGTGCCAGTAGTAAACTCTCGGGACAGTCTGGAAACACCATATATTTT
TRBV11-2	.	TRBJ2-2	TRBD2	CASSSTRTSRTGELFF	TGTGCCAGCAGCTCAACCCGGACTAGCCGGACCGGGGAGCTGTTTTTT
TRBV7-2	.	TRBJ2-7	.	CASSLLLLSYEQYF	TGTGCCAGCAGCTTATTACTCCTCTCCTACGAGCAGTACTTC
TRBV2	.	TRBJ2-6	.	CASSEARGSGANVLTF	TGTGCCAGCAGTGAAGCGCGGGGTTCTGGGGCCAACGTCCTGACTTTC
TRBV5-4	.	TRBJ2-1	.	CASSIGGSGQENNEQFF	TGTGCCAGCAGCATTGGAGGTTCCGGCCAAGAGAACAATGAGCAGTTCTTC
TRBV7-2	once	TRBJ2-7	.	CASSQRSDYEQYF	TGTGCCAGCAGCCAACGTAGCGATTACGAGCAGTACTTC
TRBV19	.	TRBJ2-7	.	CASSIVGRDHEQYF	TGTGCCAGTAGTATAGTGGGGAGAGACCACGAGCAGTACTTC
TRBV15	.	TRBJ2-5	TRBD1	CATSRTSRGRGETQYF	TGTGCCACCAGCAGAACTAGCAGGGGGCGCGGGGAGACCCAGTACTTC
TRBV30	.	TRBJ2-1	.	CAWTPLGGLLLNEQFF	TGTGCCTGGACCCCTCTAGGGGGACTACTGTTGAATGAGCAGTTCTTC
TRBV27	once	TRBJ1-1	TRBD1	CASSLKGQGVLNTEAFF	TGTGCCAGCAGTTTAAAGGGACAGGGGGTCTTGAACACTGAAGCTTTCTTT
TRBV28	.	TRBJ2-7	.	CASSLLPAADSRRYEQYF	TGTGCCAGCAGTTTACTCCCCGCCGCGGACAGCCGAAGGTACGAGCAGTACTTC
TRBV19	.	TRBJ2-2	TRBD1	CASSPGGRVVTGELFF	TGTGCCAGTAGTCCAGGGGGTAGGGTCGTCACCGGGGAGCTGTTTTTT
TRBV18	.	TRBJ2-5	TRBD1	CASSPPAGGAETQYF	TGTGCCAGCTCACCCCCGGCAGGGGGTGCAGAGACCCAGTACTTC
TRBV5-6	once	TRBJ2-1	.	CASSLGLGGNYNEQFF	TGTGCCAGCAGCTTGGGCCTGGGGGGAAACTACAATGAGCAGTTCTTC
TRBV4-1	.	TRBJ2-1	.	CASSQPLGLIDNEQFF	TGCGCCAGCAGCCAACCCCTGGGCCTTATTGACAATGAGCAGTTCTTC
TRBV4-2	.	TRBJ2-5	TRBD2	CASSQGPGGETQYF	TGTGCCAGCAGCCAAGGCCCGGGGGGAGAGACCCAGTACTTC
TRBV5-1	.	TRBJ2-1	.	CASSLEGEVEFF	TGCGCCAGCAGCTTGGAAGGAGAGGTGGAGTTCTTC
TRBV6-4	.	TRBJ1-5	TRBD1	CASTVGGGHHSNQPQHF	TGTGCCAGCACCGTGGGAGGGGGCCATCATAGCAATCAGCCCCAGCATTTT
TRBV2	.	TRBJ2-1	.	CASKPGLRNEQFF	TGTGCCAGCAAGCCAGGTTTAAGGAATGAGCAGTTCTTC
TRBV7-2	.	TRBJ2-2	.	CASSLFADTNTGELFF	TGTGCCAGCAGCTTATTCGCGGACACTAACACCGGGGAGCTGTTTTTT
TRBV6-5	.	TRBJ2-5	TRBD1	CASSQGTGGGTQYF	TGTGCCAGCAGTCAAGGGACAGGGGGAGGGACCCAGTACTTC
TRBV7-9	.	TRBJ2-5	TRBD2	CASSFGGNQETQYF	TGTGCCAGCAGCTTCGGGGGGAACCAAGAGACCCAGTACTTC
TRBV30	.	TRBJ2-1	.	CASSGTTYNNEQFF	TGTGCCTCGTCCGGGACGACCTACAACAATGAGCAGTTCTTC
TRBV7-6	.	TRBJ2-5	TRBD1	CASSSRGRETQYF	TGTGCCAGCAGCTCGAGGGGGCGAGAGACCCAGTACTTC
TRBV28	.	TRBJ1-5	TRBD1	CAIGTAYSNQPQHF	TGTGCCATTGGGACAGCGTATAGCAATCAGCCCCAGCATTTT
TRBV5-1	.	TRBJ2-1	.	CASSSTSSHNEQFF	TGCGCCAGCAGCTCGACTAGTTCCCACAATGAGCAGTTCTTC
TRBV25-1	.	TRBJ1-4	TRBD1	CASRDRDRGEKLFF	TGTGCCAGCAGGGACCGGGACAGGGGCGAAAAACTGTTTTTT
TRBV30	.	TRBJ2-4	.	CAWSDVGRANIQYF	TGTGCCTGGAGTGATGTCGGCAGAGCAAACATTCAGTACTTC
TRBV29-1	.	TRBJ1-2	TRBD1	CSVSPPGQGAFGYTF	TGCAGCGTTTCGCCTCCGGGACAGGGGGCGTTTGGCTACACCTTC
TRBV9	once	TRBJ2-5	.	CASSVGSLETQYF	TGTGCCAGCAGCGTAGGGAGTTTGGAGACCCAGTACTTC